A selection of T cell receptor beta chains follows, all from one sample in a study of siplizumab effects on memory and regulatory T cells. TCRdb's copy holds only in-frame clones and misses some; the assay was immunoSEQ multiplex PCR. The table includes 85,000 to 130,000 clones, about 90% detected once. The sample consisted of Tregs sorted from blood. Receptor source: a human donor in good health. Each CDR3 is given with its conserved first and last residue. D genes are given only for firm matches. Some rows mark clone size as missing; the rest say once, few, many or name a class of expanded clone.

TGTGCCATCAGTGAGGCTAGCGGGAGCTACGAGCAGTACTTC,CAISEASGSYEQYF,TRBJ2-7,TRBD2,NA,TRBV10-3,14
TGCGCCAGCAGCGCCCCGGGAGGTAATTCACCCCTCCACTTT,CASSAPGGNSPLHF,TRBJ1-6,NA,NA,TRBV5-1,14
TGTGCCAGCAGTTTGACAGGCGGTAGCTCAGGTGAAAAACTGTTTTTT,CASSLTGGSSGEKLFF,TRBJ1-4,NA,once,TRBV6-7,16
TGCGCCAGCAGCCAAGAACAGATCGGGTATCGCAATCAGCCCCAGCATTTT,CASSQEQIGYRNQPQHF,TRBJ1-5,NA,NA,TRBV4-1,17
TGTGCCAGCAGTTACGGGGGAACGAGCGGGGAGACCCAGTACTTC,CASSYGGTSGETQYF,TRBJ2-5,NA,NA,TRBV6-6,15
TGTGCCAGCAGTTACAAGTGGACAAGAAACACTGAAGCTTTCTTT,CASSYKWTRNTEAFF,TRBJ1-1,NA,NA,TRBV6-5,15
TGTGCCAGCAGTTTAATCGGGAAGAAGTCCTACGAGCAGTACTTC,CASSLIGKKSYEQYF,TRBJ2-7,NA,NA,TRBV27,15
TGTGCCAGCTCACCACCTTACGGGGGCAGGGGAAGGCAAGAGACCCAGTACTTC,CASSPPYGGRGRQETQYF,TRBJ2-5,NA,NA,TRBV18,18
TGTGCCAGTCCTGGAAACAGGGAGGAAGAGACCCAGTACTTC,CASPGNREEETQYF,TRBJ2-5,NA,NA,TRBV6-4,14
TGCGCCAGCAGCCCCCGGGACAGGAACTATGGCTACACCTTC,CASSPRDRNYGYTF,TRBJ1-2,TRBD1,NA,TRBV5-1,14
TGTGCCAGCAGCTTAACGGGCGGCACCGGGGAGCTGTTTTTT,CASSLTGGTGELFF,TRBJ2-2,NA,NA,TRBV7-3,14
TGTGCCTCGGCTAAAGGGCGGGGCACAGATACGCAGTATTTT,CASAKGRGTDTQYF,TRBJ2-3,NA,once,TRBV5-4,14
TGTGCCAGCAGTTTTCGGGACAGGACTTCCTATGGCTACACCTTC,CASSFRDRTSYGYTF,TRBJ1-2,TRBD1,NA,TRBV28,15
TGTGCCAGCGTCGCTCCGGGGCGGCCGGGCACAGATACGCAGTATTTT,CASVAPGRPGTDTQYF,TRBJ2-3,NA,NA,TRBV2,16
TGTGCCAGCAGTTTAAGGACGCAAGGGACCCAGTACTTC,CASSLRTQGTQYF,TRBJ2-5,NA,NA,TRBV27,13
TGCGCCAGCAGGGACAGGGGATTTTTAGCAGATACGCAGTATTTT,CASRDRGFLADTQYF,TRBJ2-3,TRBD1,few,TRBV5-1,15
TGTGCCAGCAGCATACCGGGTCAAAACACCGGGGAGCTGTTTTTT,CASSIPGQNTGELFF,TRBJ2-2,NA,NA,TRBV2,15
TGTGCCAGCAGCATGGGACTAGCGGGACAAGAGACCCAGTACTTC,CASSMGLAGQETQYF,TRBJ2-5,TRBD2,NA,TRBV5-4,15
TGTGCCAGTAGTTCAAAGCGGGAGGGGACCGGGGAGCTGTTTTTT,CASSSKREGTGELFF,TRBJ2-2,TRBD2,NA,TRBV19,15
TGTGCCAGCCGGACCTACAGGGGCTATGGCTACACCTTC,CASRTYRGYGYTF,TRBJ1-2,TRBD1,NA,TRBV5-6,13
TGCGCCAGCAGCCAGGGGATTACAGGGTTTGGGGAGCTGTTTTTT,CASSQGITGFGELFF,TRBJ2-2,NA,NA,TRBV4-1,15
TGTGCCAGCAGTGAAATAAAAGTCAGACCCCTCCACTTT,CASSEIKVRPLHF,TRBJ1-6,NA,once,TRBV2,13
TGTGCCAGCTTATCTTTCAGGCTGAACACTGAAGCTTTCTTT,CASLSFRLNTEAFF,TRBJ1-1,NA,NA,TRBV5-6,14
TGTGCCAGCAGCATCGGACTAGCGGGAGGCAATGAGCAGTTCTTC,CASSIGLAGGNEQFF,TRBJ2-1,TRBD2,NA,TRBV7-8,15
TGTGCCAGCAGCCAAAGCGGACAGGGCTACAATCAGCCCCAGCATTTT,CASSQSGQGYNQPQHF,TRBJ1-5,TRBD1,NA,TRBV4-2,16
TGCGCCACCATGACAGGAGAGGGCTTCGATACGCAGTATTTT,CATMTGEGFDTQYF,TRBJ2-3,NA,NA,TRBV5-1,14
TGCGCCAGCAGCTTGGCCCTCAGGGGGCAGGGCTACACCTTC,CASSLALRGQGYTF,TRBJ1-2,TRBD1,NA,TRBV5-1,14
TGTGCCAGCAGCTTGGGTAGCTACAATGAGCAGTTCTTC,CASSLGSYNEQFF,TRBJ2-1,NA,NA,TRBV5-6,13
TGTGCCAGTAAAAGGACAGGGAGGGACTACGAGCAGTACTTC,CASKRTGRDYEQYF,TRBJ2-7,NA,NA,TRBV19,14
TGTGCCAGCAGTTTTCAGGGTTCCCCACACCACGAGCAGTACTTC,CASSFQGSPHHEQYF,TRBJ2-7,NA,once,TRBV9,15
TGTGCCAGCAGCCCCCCCAGTCCCGTGCAGTACTTC,CASSPPSPVQYF,TRBJ2-7,NA,once,TRBV6-5,12
TGTGCCAGCAGGCTCCGGGGCGTGGTTGGGGCCAACGTCCTGACTTTC,CASRLRGVVGANVLTF,TRBJ2-6,NA,NA,TRBV27,16
TGCGCCAGCAGCGAGGGACTAGCGGGAAATAAAAACATTCAGTACTTC,CASSEGLAGNKNIQYF,TRBJ2-4,TRBD2,once,TRBV5-1,16
TGTGCCAGCAGCGTGACAGGCTGGCCAGATACGCAGTATTTT,CASSVTGWPDTQYF,TRBJ2-3,NA,few,TRBV9,14
TGTGCCACCAGCAGAGGACTTTTAAACACCGGGGAGCTGTTTTTT,CATSRGLLNTGELFF,TRBJ2-2,NA,NA,TRBV15,15
TGCGCCAGCGGGCACCCCGGGACCCAGTACTTC,CASGHPGTQYF,TRBJ2-5,NA,NA,TRBV5-1,11
TGCGCCAGCAGCCAAGCCCTAGCGGCGAACACCGGGGAGCTGTTTTTT,CASSQALAANTGELFF,TRBJ2-2,TRBD2,NA,TRBV4-1,16
TGTGCCAGCATGAGGGTCGGAACTGAAGCTTTCTTT,CASMRVGTEAFF,TRBJ1-1,NA,NA,TRBV27,12
TGCAGCGTTGAACTGGGGGGGACCTCGGGGCCCCAGCATTTT,CSVELGGTSGPQHF,TRBJ1-5,NA,NA,TRBV29-1,14
TGTGCCAGCTCACCAATGGTCACCGGGGAGCTGTTTTTT,CASSPMVTGELFF,TRBJ2-2,NA,NA,TRBV18,13
TGTGCCACCAGCAGAGATCAAGCGGGAGCCTACGAGCAGTACTTC,CATSRDQAGAYEQYF,TRBJ2-7,TRBD2,NA,TRBV15,15
TGTGCCAGCAGCTTATGGGCGGGAGGACCCACAGATACGCAGTATTTT,CASSLWAGGPTDTQYF,TRBJ2-3,TRBD2,NA,TRBV7-6,16
TGTGCCAGCAGCTTATGGGGCCGGAAAAATCAGCCCCAGCATTTT,CASSLWGRKNQPQHF,TRBJ1-5,NA,NA,TRBV5-6,15
TGTGCCAGCAGCTTAGTTCGGTGGGAGACCCAGTACTTC,CASSLVRWETQYF,TRBJ2-5,NA,NA,TRBV7-9,13
TGTGCCAGCAGCTCCGGACTAGCCTACTCCTACGAGCAGTACTTC,CASSSGLAYSYEQYF,TRBJ2-7,TRBD2,NA,TRBV5-8,15
TGTGCCAGCAGTCCCCTAGGACTAGCTAACAATGAGCAGTTCTTC,CASSPLGLANNEQFF,TRBJ2-1,TRBD2,NA,TRBV27,15
TGTGCCAGCAGCAAGGGCCGAGAGACCCAGTACTTC,CASSKGRETQYF,TRBJ2-5,NA,NA,TRBV7-2,12
TGTGCCAGTAGTATAGGGGGACCCGATAATGGGCCCCAGCATTTT,CASSIGGPDNGPQHF,TRBJ1-5,NA,NA,TRBV19,15
TGTGCCAGTAATACGGGACTAGCTAACAATGAGCAGTTCTTC,CASNTGLANNEQFF,TRBJ2-1,TRBD2,NA,TRBV19,14
TGTGCCAGCAGCTACGACAGGGGAGGGAACATTCAGTACTTC,CASSYDRGGNIQYF,TRBJ2-4,NA,NA,TRBV7-2,14
TGTGCCAGCAGTTTCTATGCGGGGCCGAACACCGGGGAGCTGTTTTTT,CASSFYAGPNTGELFF,TRBJ2-2,NA,NA,TRBV28,16